This paragraph reports one T cell receptor beta chain. Its antigen remains unknown. The data derive from a study of cytomegalovirus exposure and HLA in healthy donors. CDR3 length equals 14 residues. The V gene lost 5 bases and the J gene lost 3 bases, with 13 bases spanning the gap. Germline CDR1 reads SNHLY; CDR2 reads FYNNEI. Donors in the study were healthy people who gave bone marrow. Primers for the PCR totalled 60 Vbeta and 13 Jbeta. The protocol was immunoSEQ multiplex PCR, while the TCRdb copy is restricted to in-frame clones and leaves out a portion. This sample has around 150,000 clones, with roughly four fifths found just once. Study observations and caveats: The authors excluded some V segments, including TRBV6-2 and TRBV6-3, as indistinguishable. The study labeled more than 150 TCR beta chains cytomegalovirus-associated. Versus the roughly 700-donor mean, an Asian-associated ancestry cluster reportedly showed fewer N-insertions in a later analysis.

The TCR comes from a woman aged 45-60 years in good health and CMV-seropositive. Sequenced sample: PBMCs. V is TRBV2 and J is TRBJ1-1, with a tentative D call TRBD1 (5 bases). This CDR3 is CASSLGEWDTEAFF. DNA of the CDR3: TGTGCCAGCAGTCTAGGGGAATGGGACACTGAAGCTTTCTTT.